This T cell receptor beta chain originates from a study of spatial heterogeneity in lung cancer. The study, taken as a whole, reports: In tumors, expanded intratumoral alpha and beta TCR counts tracked mutation counts.

A unique molecular identifier was carried by every single TCR cDNA molecule. One entry per CDR3 protein, called by TCRdb with MiXCR from the 5' RACE reads. This sample has 18,000 or so distinct CDR3 sequences, with 9.6% found just once. Time point described: sample taken at primary tumor resection. TCRs were sequenced from unsorted whole RNA of tumor, nontumor lung or PBMC. Germline V gene sequence: CDR1 MDHEN, CDR2 SYDVKM. The CDR3 consists of 14 residues. V shed 5 bases, J shed 4 bases, and the junction held 5 bases outside the gene matches. Many counts were recorded for this clonotype. Its antigen is unidentified. Because this beta chain is a stray read in a library intended to capture alpha chains, its abundance should not be given much weight.

The sample was lung tumor tissue, taken at surgery. This TCR derives from a female donor with early-stage non-small cell lung cancer. The V gene is TRBV28, the J gene TRBJ1-1; 9 bases match TRBD1. The CDR3 nucleotides read TGTGCCAGCAGTCCGGGGACAGGGCTCACTGAAGCTTTCTTT. Translation gives CASSPGTGLTEAFF.